This entry lists 9 T cell receptor beta chains sequenced from one sample in a study of blood T cell repertoires in COVID-19. The data were produced by immunoSEQ multiplex PCR, yet TCRdb's version contains in-frame clones alone and is incomplete. In the table there are some 260,000 clones, nearly 90% of which are singletons. What was sequenced was peripheral blood. These receptors were obtained from a man aged 18 to 35 with active or convalescent COVID-19.

The chain links TRBV18 to TRBJ2-5, with 9 bases lining up with TRBD2. CDR3 size: 15 residues. V lost 4 bases to trimming and J lost 2 bases; unmatched junction nucleotides: 5. CDR1 KGHSH and CDR2 LQKENI come from the germline V gene. The CDR3 DNA sequence: TGTGCCAGCTCACTTCCTGGACTAGCGCAAGAGACCCAGTACTTC. Its translation: CASSLPGLAQETQYF.

This clone was counted a single time. The J gene is TRBJ1-2, the V gene TRBV7-2; D is unclear. This CDR3 comprises 12 residues. The V end was cut by 4 bases, the J end by 2 bases, with 5 bases between. Germline V gene sequence: CDR1 SGHTA, CDR2 FQGNSA. CDR3 region: CASSSKNYGYTF. CDR3 nucleotides: TGTGCCAGCAGCTCTAAAAACTATGGCTACACCTTC.

The chain is built from TRBV5-4 and TRBJ1-5, with a possible D match to TRBD1 (5 bases). The CDR3 sequence is 13 residues long. With 5 bases removed from V and 5 bases from J, the gap between germline ends came to 11 bases. The germline V gene has CDR1 SGHNT and CDR2 YYREEE (reference sequence). For the CDR3, the DNA is TGTGCCAGCAGTCGGGGGACCGATCAGCCCCAGCATTTT. It codes for CASSRGTDQPQHF. Using reference TRBV5-4 and TRBJ1-5 for the parts outside the CDR3, the full variable domain is ETGVTQSPTHLIKTRGQQVTLRCSSQSGHNTVSWYQQALGQGPQFIFQYYREEENGRGNFPPRFSGLQFPNYSSELNVNALELDDSALYLCASSRGTDQPQHFGDGTRLSIL.

The V call is TRBV4-3, the J call TRBJ1-6; 9 positions match TRBD1. V trimming: 4 bases; J trimming: 5 bases; junction bases outside the gene matches: 6. There are 16 residues in the CDR3. From germline, CDR1 is LGHNA and CDR2 YSLEER. The CDR3 nucleotides read TGCGCCAGCAGCCTGGGACAGGGACGAAATAATTCACCCCTCCACTTT. Translated, it gives CASSLGQGRNNSPLHF.

The CDR3 DNA follows: TGCGCCAGCAGAATGACAGGGGGCATAAGGGTGAACACTGAAGCTTTCTTT. Translating gives CASRMTGGIRVNTEAFF. The chain recombines TRBV5-1 with TRBJ1-1, with 10 nucleotides matching TRBD1. The J segment lost 0 bases and the V segment lost 5 bases, leaving 10 bases of the junction unmatched. Germline CDR1 is SGHRS and CDR2 is YFSETQ. The CDR3 covers 17 residues.

V is TRBV6-5 and J is TRBJ1-3, with 8 bases aligning to TRBD1. The CDR3 spans 16 residues. From germline, CDR1 is MNHEY and CDR2 SVGAGI. The trim removed 0 bases at V and 4 bases at J, leaving 5 bases unmatched. CDR3 in amino acids: CASSYSSGGAGNTIYF. CDR3 bases: TGTGCCAGCAGTTACTCTTCAGGGGGCGCGGGAAACACCATATATTTT.

The chain couples TRBV2 to TRBJ2-3; 15 bases align to TRBD2. This CDR3 has 18 residues. CDR1 and CDR2 from the germline V gene are SNHLY and FYNNEI. After removal of 6 bases from V and 0 bases from J, the junction contained 7 bases not matched to a gene. CDR3 nucleotides: TGTGCCAGCAGCGGCGGACTAGCGGGAGGGCCGAGCACAGATACGCAGTATTTT. Protein sequence: CASSGGLAGGPSTDTQYF.

The V call is TRBV10-2, the J call TRBJ1-6, with TRBD1 matching 7 bases. CDR3 length: 15 residues. CDR1 and CDR2 (germline): WSHSY, SAAADI. V gave up 8 bases and J gave up 4 bases; unmatched junction bases: 8. DNA of the CDR3: TGCGCCAGCGGCCTCTCGACAGGGTATAATTCACCCCTCCACTTT. Protein: CASGLSTGYNSPLHF.

The V gene is TRBV6-5, the J gene TRBJ1-2; the D gene is possibly TRBD1 (6 bases). Germline loops: CDR1 MNHEY, CDR2 SVGAGI. The ends were cut back, 5 bases at V and 6 bases at J, with 13 bases in the middle. The CDR3 has 13 amino acids. This CDR3 is CASSIQGWNGYTF. CDR3 coding DNA: TGTGCCAGCAGTATACAGGGTTGGAATGGCTACACCTTC.